This T cell receptor (beta chain) was sequenced for a study of OX40 agonist ivuxolimab in advanced cancers. About the full investigation: The costimulatory receptor OX40 (CD134) was targeted by ivuxolimab, a fully human IgG2 agonistic monoclonal antibody. Intravenous ivuxolimab was administered to patients every 2 weeks at six dose levels: 0.01, 0.1, 0.3, 1.5, 3 and 10 mg/kg. Of the roughly 51 patients in dose escalation, some 19 had hepatocellular carcinoma, about 15 had melanoma, 9 had renal cell carcinoma and 9 had head and neck cancer. In the dose-escalation cohort, around 80% of patients were male, and the mean age was roughly 56 years with a range of roughly 20 to 80. Prior anti-PD-1, anti-PD-L1 or anti-CTLA-4 therapy was permitted, and roughly two fifths of dose-escalation patients had received checkpoint inhibitors. Partial responses occurred in three dose-escalation patients: two with cutaneous melanoma and one with hepatocellular carcinoma. Peripheral TCRbeta sequencing was intended to test whether TCR sequence diversity was altered and clonal T-cell expansion was caused by ivuxolimab. The paper reports the monotherapy dose-escalation portion (N of about 54 patients) of the phase I ivuxolimab trial. Beyond this particular receptor, the publication reports: On average, CD8+ T cells showed more expanded clones than CD4+ T cells after ivuxolimab. Clonal expansion of both CD4+ and CD8+ blood T cells was observed from baseline to week 6 at doses 0.1 to 3.0 mg/kg. Partial responders in the 0.1-3.0 mg/kg groups had among the lowest normalized peripheral clonal expansion, especially among CD8+ T cells. Low levels of normalized T-cell clonal expansion were also seen in some patients who did not respond. The antigen specificity of the clonally expanded peripheral T cells was not determined.

As regards this clone: Its recognized antigen is unknown. Base-call qualities are not available, and no considerably larger clone is one nucleotide away.

Genomic DNA was extracted from sorted cells for sequencing of the TCRbeta CDR3 region. The immunoSEQ Assay was used to sequence the TCRbeta CDR3 regions. This is the immuneACCESS table as TCRdb keeps it, with only in-frame sequences that have V and J called. A part of the clones is gone; compared with another copy, unresolved V genes explain less than half, and the rest is unexplained. This sample is represented by approximately 65,000 clones; 87% of them were singletons. The top ten hold 0.7% to 0.9% of the sample. Taken from the germline V gene (reference sequence), the CDR1 and CDR2 loops are LNHDA and SQIVND. There are 14 amino acids in the CDR3, from cysteine to phenylalanine inclusive. Just the 42-base CDR3 DNA is kept, in frame starting at base 1. V loses 0 bases of germline sequence and J loses 5 bases, and the interval between the two ends is 7 bases. The trial excluded patients who had a history of autoimmune disease or were on systemic immunosuppression. Peripheral blood for TCR sequencing was collected from all dose cohorts at baseline, on cycle 4 day 1, and on cycle 7 day 1. Samples were obtained from an open-label, multicenter, first-in-human phase I dose-escalation trial of ivuxolimab. Adults with locally advanced or metastatic head and neck squamous cell, hepatocellular, melanoma or renal cell carcinoma were enrolled in the trial. CD4+ and CD8+ T cells were sorted separately from peripheral blood before TCR sequencing.

This sequence was found in an adult with an advanced solid tumor such as melanoma, head and neck, liver or kidney cancer. Recombination linked TRBV19 to TRBJ2-2, and the D gene may be TRBD1, 5 bases matching. Sequences were derived from CD4+ or CD8+ T cells sorted from blood, sampled in a trial of the OX40 agonist ivuxolimab. The CDR3 here reads CASSIDPGTGELFF. The nucleotides read TGTGCCAGTAGTATAGATCCAGGGACCGGGGAGCTGTTTTTT.